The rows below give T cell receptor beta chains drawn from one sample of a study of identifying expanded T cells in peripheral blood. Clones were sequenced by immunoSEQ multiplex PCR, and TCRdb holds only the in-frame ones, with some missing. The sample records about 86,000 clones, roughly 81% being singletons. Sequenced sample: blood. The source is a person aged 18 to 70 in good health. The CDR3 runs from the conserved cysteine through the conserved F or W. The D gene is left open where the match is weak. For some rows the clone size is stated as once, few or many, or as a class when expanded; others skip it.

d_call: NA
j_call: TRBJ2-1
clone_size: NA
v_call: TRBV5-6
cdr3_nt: TGTGCCAGCAGCGTTTACAATGAGCAGTTCTTC
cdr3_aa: CASSVYNEQFF

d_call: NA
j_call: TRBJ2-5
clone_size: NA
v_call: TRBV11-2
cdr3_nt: TGTGCCAGCAGCAAGACAGGACCCAAAGAGACCCAGTACTTC
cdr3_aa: CASSKTGPKETQYF

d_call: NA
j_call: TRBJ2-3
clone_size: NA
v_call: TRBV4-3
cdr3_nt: TGCGCCAGCAGCCAAGATCACCGCTTTTTCAACCGCCGCACAGATACGCAGTATTTT
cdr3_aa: CASSQDHRFFNRRTDTQYF

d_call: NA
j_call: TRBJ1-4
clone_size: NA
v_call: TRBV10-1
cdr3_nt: TGCGCCAGCAGTGAAGTAACCATCCGAAATGAAAAACTGTTTTTT
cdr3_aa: CASSEVTIRNEKLFF

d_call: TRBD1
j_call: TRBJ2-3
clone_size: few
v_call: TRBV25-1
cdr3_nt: TGTGCCAGCAGTGATCGGACAGGGACCACAGATACGCAGTATTTT
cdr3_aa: CASSDRTGTTDTQYF

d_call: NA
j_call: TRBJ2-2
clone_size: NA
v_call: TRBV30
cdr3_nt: TGTGCCCTTTACACCGGGGAGCTGTTTTTT
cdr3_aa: CALYTGELFF

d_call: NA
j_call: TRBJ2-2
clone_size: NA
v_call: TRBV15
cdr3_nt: TGTGCCACCAGCAGGGGTGGGTTTGGCGGGGAGCTGTTTTTT
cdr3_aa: CATSRGGFGGELFF

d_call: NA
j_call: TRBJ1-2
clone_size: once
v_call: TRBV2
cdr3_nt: TGTGCCAGCACCTTGGAGGGGTATGACTATGGCTACACCTTC
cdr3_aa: CASTLEGYDYGYTF

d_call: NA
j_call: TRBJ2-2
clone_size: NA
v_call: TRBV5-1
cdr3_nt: TGCGCCAGCAGCTCAAGGGGTCTCGAGGGGCCCGGGGAGCTGTTTTTT
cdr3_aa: CASSSRGLEGPGELFF

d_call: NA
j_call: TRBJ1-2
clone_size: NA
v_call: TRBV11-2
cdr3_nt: TGTGCCAGCAGCGTTTTGCGTGGCTACACCTTC
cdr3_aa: CASSVLRGYTF

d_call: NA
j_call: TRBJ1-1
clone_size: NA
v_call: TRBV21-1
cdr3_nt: TGTGCCAGCAGCAAACGGCGTTTCAGGGAAGGAACTGAAGCTTTCTTT
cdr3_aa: CASSKRRFREGTEAFF

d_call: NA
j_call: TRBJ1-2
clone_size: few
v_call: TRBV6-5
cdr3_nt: TGTGCCAGCAGCCTTCGTTCGAAGGGGTATGGCTACACCTTC
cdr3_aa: CASSLRSKGYGYTF